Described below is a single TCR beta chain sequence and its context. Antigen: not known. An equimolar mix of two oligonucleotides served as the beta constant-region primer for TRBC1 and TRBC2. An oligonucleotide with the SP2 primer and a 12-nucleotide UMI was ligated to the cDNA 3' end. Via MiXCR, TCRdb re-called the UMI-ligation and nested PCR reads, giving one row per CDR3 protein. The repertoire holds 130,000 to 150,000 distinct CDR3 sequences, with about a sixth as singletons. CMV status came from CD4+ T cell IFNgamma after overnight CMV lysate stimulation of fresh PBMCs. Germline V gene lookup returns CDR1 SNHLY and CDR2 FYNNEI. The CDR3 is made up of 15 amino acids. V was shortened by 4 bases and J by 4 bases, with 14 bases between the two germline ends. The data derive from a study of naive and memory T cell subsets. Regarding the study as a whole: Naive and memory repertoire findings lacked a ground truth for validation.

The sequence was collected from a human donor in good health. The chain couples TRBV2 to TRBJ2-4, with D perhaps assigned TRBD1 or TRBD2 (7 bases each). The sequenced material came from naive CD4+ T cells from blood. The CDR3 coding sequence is TGTGCCAGCAGTGGCCAGGGGGGGACAAAAAACATTCAGTACTTC. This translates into CASSGQGGTKNIQYF.